The TCR beta chain under discussion was sequenced for a study of early T cells in non-severe SARS-CoV-2 infection. Germline CDR1 is SEHNR and CDR2 is FQNEAQ (reference sequence). V dropped 2 bases and J dropped 0 bases, with 7 bases sitting between them. This CDR3 region has 15 residues. TCRdb re-called the 5' RACE reads with MiXCR, one entry per CDR3 protein. This sample has approximately 73,000 distinct CDR3 sequences, with 9.5% to 15% found just once. A few counts support this clonotype. The gene calls are TRBV7-9 and TRBJ2-2, with a weak D call TRBD1 (5 bases). The sample was whole blood. The clonotype was recovered from an adult who was a healthcare worker with PCR-confirmed SARS-CoV-2 infection or an uninfected control (not recorded which). The CDR3 DNA follows: TGTGCCAGCAGCTTAACAGGAACGAACACCGGGGAGCTGTTTTTT. Translating gives CASSLTGTNTGELFF.